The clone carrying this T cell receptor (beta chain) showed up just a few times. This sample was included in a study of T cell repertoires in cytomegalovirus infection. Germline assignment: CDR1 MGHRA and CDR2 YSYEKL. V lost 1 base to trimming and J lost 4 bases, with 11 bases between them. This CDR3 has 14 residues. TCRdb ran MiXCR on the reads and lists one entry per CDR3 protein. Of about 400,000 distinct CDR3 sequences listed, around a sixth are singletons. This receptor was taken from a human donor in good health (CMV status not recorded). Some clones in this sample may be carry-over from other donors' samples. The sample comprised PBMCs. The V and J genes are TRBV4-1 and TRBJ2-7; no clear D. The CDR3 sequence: CASSQANRGYEQYF. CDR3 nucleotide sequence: TGCGCCAGCAGCCAAGCGAACCGTGGGTACGAGCAGTACTTC.